The rows below give T cell receptor beta chains drawn from one sample of a study of regulatory T cells in long-lasting Graves disease. TCRdb reprocessed the multiplex PCR reads via MiXCR and lists one record per CDR3 protein. The table lists fewer than 550,000 distinct CDR3 sequences, around a fifth of them singletons. The material sequenced was peripheral blood mononuclear cells (PBMCs), taken when the disease was refractory, from a patient treated with antithyroid drugs. All receptors come from a female donor with Graves disease. CDR3s include the opening cysteine and the closing phenylalanine or tryptophan. D genes are given only for firm matches. Rows give clone size only sometimes, using once, few, many, or a class for an expanded clone.

clone_size d_call j_call v_call cdr3_aa cdr3_nt
NA NA TRBJ2-1 TRBV28 CASSSQNYNEQFF TGTGCCAGCAGTTCCCAAAACTACAATGAGCAGTTCTTC
many TRBD1 TRBJ1-6 TRBV28 CASSLGDRGYGNSPLHF TGTGCCAGCAGTTTGGGGGACAGGGGGTATGGTAATTCACCCCTCCACTTT
NA NA TRBJ1-4 TRBV18 CASSPRGAGEKLFF TGTGCCAGCTCACCAAGGGGGGCTGGTGAAAAACTGTTTTTT
few TRBD1 TRBJ2-7 TRBV27 CASGAGTGIYEQYF TGTGCCAGCGGAGCCGGGACAGGGATCTACGAGCAGTACTTC
many TRBD1 TRBJ1-4 TRBV25-1 CASSGTGGTNEKLFF TGTGCCAGCAGTGGGACAGGGGGTACTAATGAAAAACTGTTTTTT
few NA TRBJ2-7 TRBV30 CAWSVQGRQRSYEQYF TGTGCCTGGAGTGTACAGGGCAGACAGCGGTCTTACGAGCAGTACTTC
many TRBD2 TRBJ2-2 TRBV7-2 CASSGILAGASTGELFF TGTGCCAGCAGCGGTATTCTAGCGGGAGCGAGCACCGGGGAGCTGTTTTTT
few TRBD1 TRBJ2-7 TRBV4-1 CASSRNRDRAYEQYF TGCGCCAGCAGCCGGAACCGGGACAGGGCCTACGAGCAGTACTTC
NA TRBD1 TRBJ2-1 TRBV3-1 CASSQGWDSNNNEQFF TGTGCCAGCAGCCAAGGATGGGACAGCAACAACAATGAGCAGTTCTTC
NA TRBD1 TRBJ1-1 TRBV6-2/TRBV6-3 CASSYGTGMNTEAFF TGTGCCAGCAGTTACGGGACAGGGATGAACACTGAAGCTTTCTTT
many TRBD1 TRBJ1-6 TRBV6-5 CASSYSRDSPPLHF TGTGCCAGCAGTTACTCGCGGGACAGTCCACCCCTCCACTTT
many TRBD1 TRBJ2-7 TRBV20-1 CSAGQVSYEQYF TGCAGTGCGGGACAGGTCTCCTACGAGCAGTACTTC
few NA TRBJ2-4 TRBV5-1 CASSPSGKGLAKNIQYF TGCGCCAGCAGCCCATCAGGGAAGGGGCTAGCCAAAAACATTCAGTACTTC
few NA TRBJ1-4 TRBV20-1 CSAWTQNEKLFF TGCAGTGCGTGGACACAGAATGAAAAACTGTTTTTT
many TRBD1 TRBJ1-2 TRBV3-1 CASSLLTGTDYGYTF TGTGCCAGCAGCCTCCTCACCGGGACAGATTATGGCTACACCTTC
NA TRBD1 TRBJ1-2 TRBV20-1 CSARAEGTVFLYGYAF TGCAGTGCTAGAGCGGAGGGGACAGTTTTCCTCTATGGCTACGCCTTC
NA TRBD1 TRBJ1-5 TRBV7-2 CASSSGQGAEPQHF TGTGCCAGCAGCTCCGGACAGGGGGCAGAGCCCCAGCATTTT
NA NA TRBJ1-2 TRBV7-9 CASSGLNYGYTF TGTGCCAGCAGCGGCCTTAACTATGGCTACACCTTC
NA NA TRBJ2-7 TRBV4-2 CASSQVLTGVSPVF TGTGCCAGCAGCCAAGTTTTAACAGGAGTCTCCCCCGTCTTC
many NA TRBJ2-7 TRBV6-5 CASSYGINYEQYF TGTGCCAGCAGTTACGGGATTAACTACGAGCAGTACTTC
NA TRBD1 TRBJ1-1 TRBV19 CASSIEGGGEAFF TGTGCCAGTAGTATAGAAGGGGGCGGTGAAGCTTTCTTT
NA TRBD2 TRBJ2-5 TRBV9 CASSGQLAAQETQYF TGTGCCAGCAGCGGACAACTAGCGGCCCAAGAGACCCAGTACTTC
few NA TRBJ2-3 TRBV28 CASSLSSRDTQYF TGTGCCAGCAGTTTATCCAGTAGAGATACGCAGTATTTT
many NA TRBJ1-4 TRBV28 CASSLHSGTTIEKLFF TGTGCCAGCAGTTTGCACTCTGGGACAACTATTGAAAAACTGTTTTTT
NA NA TRBJ1-1 TRBV6-9 CASSYYGSDTEAFF TGTGCCAGCAGTTACTATGGGTCGGACACTGAAGCTTTCTTT
few NA TRBJ1-2 TRBV20-1 CSAGGSGYGYTF TGCAGTGCTGGCGGATCGGGGTACGGCTACACCTTC
NA NA TRBJ1-2 TRBV6-5 CASSYSEPETTGYTF TGTGCCAGCAGTTACTCGGAGCCCGAGACTACCGGCTACACCTTC
NA NA TRBJ1-6 TRBV28 CASLGSRMAKYNSPLHF TGTGCCAGCTTAGGGTCAAGGATGGCAAAATATAATTCACCCCTCCACTTT
many NA TRBJ1-5 TRBV12-3/TRBV12-4 CASSPLFGQPQHF TGTGCCAGCTCCCCCCTCTTCGGGCAGCCCCAGCATTTT
NA NA TRBJ1-2 TRBV19 CASRLEGSGYTF TGTGCCAGTAGGCTGGAGGGAAGCGGCTACACCTTC
few NA TRBJ2-5 TRBV7-7 CASSSFPSGTARETQYF TGTGCTAGCAGCTCCTTCCCATCCGGGACTGCACGAGAGACCCAGTACTTC
few NA TRBJ2-2 TRBV3-1 CASSQQGVAGELFF TGTGCCAGCAGCCAACAGGGCGTCGCCGGGGAGCTGTTTTTT
many NA TRBJ1-1 TRBV2 CASSEVEETEAFF TGTGCCAGCAGTGAAGTGGAAGAGACTGAAGCTTTCTTT
few TRBD2 TRBJ2-7 TRBV11-2 CASSPRRLAGYEQYF TGTGCCAGCAGCCCCCGTAGACTAGCGGGCTACGAGCAGTACTTC
NA NA TRBJ2-1 TRBV28 CASSLSPPYNEQFF TGTGCCAGCAGTTTATCACCTCCCTACAATGAGCAGTTCTTC
few NA TRBJ2-6 TRBV5-4 CASRGIAAGANVLTF TGTGCCAGCAGGGGGATAGCGGCTGGGGCCAACGTCCTGACTTTC
many NA TRBJ1-2 TRBV28 CASREQEFYGYTF TGTGCCAGCAGAGAGCAAGAATTCTATGGCTACACCTTC
NA NA TRBJ1-2 TRBV19 CASSILGQGLSSYTF TGTGCCAGTAGTATCCTCGGCCAGGGCCTGTCAAGCTACACCTTC
few NA TRBJ2-7 TRBV10-3 CAISEVGGTYEQYF TGTGCCATCAGTGAGGTGGGCGGAACCTACGAGCAGTACTTC
many NA TRBJ1-1 TRBV6-2/TRBV6-3 CASSSPRGNTEAFF TGTGCCAGCAGTTCCCCCAGAGGAAACACTGAAGCTTTCTTT
few TRBD2 TRBJ2-4 TRBV4-1 CASSQGTSGEDIQYF TGCGCCAGCAGCCAGGGGACTAGCGGGGAGGACATTCAGTACTTC
few TRBD1 TRBJ2-7 TRBV6-1 CASSSDRDYSYEQYF TGTGCCAGCAGCTCGGACAGGGATTACTCCTACGAGCAGTACTTC